This T cell receptor (beta chain) was recorded in a study of T-cell memory formation after mild COVID-19. About the study: Among the donors, TCR clusters were largely specific to each donor.

TCRdb re-derived calls from the 5' RACE reads in MiXCR, one entry per CDR3 protein. The sample records more than 200,000 distinct CDR3 sequences, less than 20% being singletons. This clonotype has just a few counts. This receptor was identified in a man aged 18 to 35 who had mild COVID-19 (a few samples of this study predate the infection). Cell type and time point are not known. The sequenced sample was PBMCs or a T cell subset sorted from them (not recorded which).

This CDR3 reads CASSPTGDSNQPQHF. CDR3 sequence (DNA): TGTGCCAGCAGCCCGACGGGGGATAGCAATCAGCCCCAGCATTTT. The rearrangement joins TRBV7-2 to TRBJ1-5; perhaps TRBD1 as D (5 bases). V was trimmed by 5 bases and J by 0 bases, leaving 11 bases between them. This CDR3 is 15 amino acids long. CDR1 and CDR2 from the germline V gene are SGHTA and FQGNSA.